These 27 T cell receptor beta chains were sequenced from one sample in a study of blood T cell repertoires in COVID-19. The data were produced by immunoSEQ multiplex PCR, yet TCRdb's version contains in-frame clones alone and is incomplete. Of some 260,000 clones in the sample, nearly 90% were seen once. The sequencing input was peripheral blood. These receptors were taken from a woman aged 25 to 45 with acute or convalescent COVID-19.

This clone was recorded once. The gene calls are TRBV5-6 and TRBJ1-5, with D possibly matching TRBD1 (6 bases). This CDR3 is built from 14 residues. The V end was cut by 0 bases, the J end by 5 bases, with 9 bases between. CDR1 and CDR2 (germline): SGHDT, YYEEEE. In DNA, the CDR3 is TGTGCCAGCAGCTTGGCAGGGGAGTATCAGCCCCAGCATTTT. It specifies CASSLAGEYQPQHF.

The rearrangement uses TRBV5-4 and TRBJ1-2; 7 positions agree with TRBD1. The V gene's germline CDR1 is SGHNT and CDR2 YYREEE (reference sequence). The CDR3 contains 15 residues. With 5 bases clipped from V and 2 bases from J, the junction kept 9 bases outside the gene matches. The CDR3 spells CASRPMDRTNYGYTF. Here the CDR3 DNA reads TGTGCCAGCAGACCTATGGACAGGACCAACTATGGCTACACCTTC. The variable domain in full, with the rest retrieved from reference TRBV5-4 and TRBJ1-2, is ETGVTQSPTHLIKTRGQQVTLRCSSQSGHNTVSWYQQALGQGPQFIFQYYREEENGRGNFPPRFSGLQFPNYSSELNVNALELDDSALYLCASRPMDRTNYGYTFGSGTRLTVV.

This rearrangement joins TRBV4-2 to TRBJ1-4; TRBD1 matches at 8 bases. CDR1 is LGHNA and CDR2 is YNFKEQ in the germline V gene. The V and J ends lost 0 bases and 6 bases, in that order; junction bases with no gene match: 3. The CDR3 is 15 amino acids. The CDR3 sequence is CASSQEDRVYEKLFF. The CDR3 nucleotides are TGTGCCAGCAGCCAAGAGGACAGGGTGTATGAAAAACTGTTTTTT.

J is TRBJ2-2 and V is TRBV11-2, with TRBD2 identical over 7 bases. The V and J ends lost 1 base and 5 bases, in that order; junction bases with no gene match: 10. The germline gives CDR1 SGHAT, CDR2 FQNNGV. There are 17 residues in the CDR3. CDR3 sequence: CASSLVSGGSRTGELFF. The CDR3 DNA follows: TGTGCCAGCAGCTTAGTTTCTGGCGGGAGTAGAACCGGGGAGCTGTTTTTT.

This clone is a singleton in its sample. The rearrangement joins TRBV21-1 to TRBJ1-2; TRBD1 reflects the table's D call only, with no check against the DNA. TRBV21-1 is flagged as a pseudogene. This CDR3 contains 16 residues. As DNA, the CDR3 is TGTGCCAGCAGCCTTGACAGGGTAGAGCCTAACTATGGCTACACCTTC. Translation: CASSLDRVEPNYGYTF.

The rearrangement links TRBV4-3 to TRBJ2-7; 10 bases align to TRBD1. The CDR3 loop spans 15 amino acids. Per germline, CDR1 LGHNA and CDR2 YSLEER. J was trimmed by 5 bases and V by 1 base; bases with no gene match: 5. CDR3 coding DNA: TGCGCCAGCAGCCAAGGACAGGGGGCAGTTAACGAGCAGTACTTC. The encoded protein is CASSQGQGAVNEQYF.

The rearrangement links TRBV24-1 to TRBJ2-3; possibly TRBD1 for D (6 bases). V lost 3 bases and J lost 8, with 14 bases in between. Germline V gene lookup returns CDR1 KGHDR and CDR2 SFDVKD. CDR3 length: 14 amino acids. CDR3 loop: CATSDTGMGGTQYF. The CDR3 bases are TGTGCCACCAGTGATACAGGGATGGGTGGTACGCAGTATTTT.

The rearrangement links TRBV9 to TRBJ1-3, with D hard to call. The CDR3 is 15 residues long. Trimming shortened V by 0 bases and J by 0 bases, and 7 bases separated the two germline ends. Germline V gives CDR1 SGDLS, CDR2 YYNGEE. The DNA of the CDR3 is TGTGCCAGCAGCGTAGCGGGGAACTCTGGAAACACCATATATTTT. This gives the protein CASSVAGNSGNTIYF.

The rearrangement uses TRBV19 and TRBJ2-1; the match to TRBD1 covers 10 bases. The CDR3 sequence is 16 residues long. The trim removed 7 bases at V and 1 base at J, leaving 7 bases unmatched. Germline V CDR1 and CDR2: LNHDA, SQIVND (reference sequence). The chain's CDR3 is CASNTGTGVSYNEQFF. The CDR3 DNA reads TGTGCCAGTAACACCGGGACAGGGGTTTCCTACAATGAGCAGTTCTTC. The full variable domain, its missing parts supplied by reference TRBV19 and TRBJ2-1, is DGGITQSPKYLFRKEGQNVTLSCEQNLNHDAMYWYRQDPGQGLRLIYYSQIVNDFQKGDIAEGYSVSREKKESFPLTVTSAQKNPTAFYLCASNTGTGVSYNEQFFGPGTRLTVL.

This rearrangement joins TRBV30 to TRBJ1-1, with D possibly TRBD1 on 5 matching bases. CDR1 GTSNPN and CDR2 SVGIG come from the germline V gene (reference sequence). V was pared by 8 bases and J by 9 bases, with 22 bases between. This CDR3 contains 13 residues. Here the CDR3 reads CARQEAGGFQAFF. The CDR3 bases are TGTGCCAGGCAAGAGGCCGGGGGGTTCCAAGCTTTCTTT. Together with reference TRBV30 and TRBJ1-1, the CDR3 gives the full variable domain: SQTIHQWPATLVQPVGSPLSLECTVEGTSNPNLYWYRQAAGRGLQLLFYSVGIGQISSEVPQNLSASRPQDRQFILSSKKLLLSDSGFYLCARQEAGGFQAFFGQGTRLTVV.

The chain carries TRBV19 and TRBJ1-2; D may be TRBD1 (5 bases). The CDR3 is 12 amino acids. V was pared by 1 base and J by 7 bases, with 7 bases between. Germline V gene lookup returns CDR1 LNHDA and CDR2 SQIVND (reference sequence). The CDR3 DNA sequence: TGTGCCAGTAGTATAGGCAGGGCTGGCTACACCTTC. Encoded protein: CASSIGRAGYTF.

V gene TRBV6-1 combines with J gene TRBJ2-6; TRBD1 might be the D (6 bases). V lost 0 bases and J 0 bases, leaving 15 bases between the germline ends. CDR1 MNHNS and CDR2 SASEGT come from the germline V gene. The length of the CDR3 is 19 residues. CDR3 protein: CASSEAGDMGLSGANVLTF. For the CDR3, the DNA is TGTGCCAGCAGTGAAGCGGGGGACATGGGCCTCTCTGGGGCCAACGTCCTGACTTTC.

As DNA, the CDR3 is TGTGCCATCAGTCCCGACAATAACTATGGCTACACCTTC. Encoded protein: CAISPDNNYGYTF. The chain couples TRBV10-3 to TRBJ1-2, with D unclear. Trimming pared 5 bases from V and 1 base from J, leaving 8 bases between. Germline-derived CDR1 and CDR2 are ENHRY and SYGVKD. This CDR3 spans 13 amino acids.

V is TRBV19 and J is TRBJ2-1; tentatively, D is TRBD1 (6 bases). The CDR3 is made up of 14 amino acids. In germline, CDR1 is LNHDA, CDR2 SQIVND (reference sequence). V lost 6 bases and J 3 bases, leaving 12 bases between the germline ends. The CDR3 nucleotides read TGTGCCAGTAGACCCTCGGACAGCTACAATGAGCAGTTCTTC. Amino acid sequence: CASRPSDSYNEQFF.

V usage is TRBV11-3 and J usage is TRBJ2-7, with 10 bases identical to TRBD2. This CDR3 spans 15 amino acids. The germline CDR1 and CDR2 sequences are SGHNT and YENEEA. With 4 bases clipped from V and 2 bases from J, the junction kept 5 bases outside the gene matches. The CDR3 nucleotides read TGTGCCAGCAGCTCAGGACTAGCGGCTGCCTACGAGCAGTACTTC. Its protein product is CASSSGLAAAYEQYF.

The genes are TRBV13 and TRBJ2-4; D is possibly TRBD1 (7 bases). V was clipped by 7 bases and J by 1 base, with 20 bases between them. The CDR3 loop spans 17 amino acids. From germline, CDR1 is PRHDT and CDR2 FYEKMQ (reference sequence). Here the CDR3 reads CASTSTAGGLAKNIQYF. As DNA, the CDR3 is TGTGCCAGCACCTCTACCGCAGGGGGACTGGCCAAAAACATTCAGTACTTC.

The chain has TRBV4-1 and TRBJ1-2; D may be TRBD1 (6 bases). Germline V gene lookup returns CDR1 MGHRA and CDR2 YSYEKL. The CDR3 is 16 amino acids. Trimming stripped 0 bases from V and 4 bases from J, with 15 bases between. CDR3 sequence: CASSQDGRGNLYGYTF. DNA for the CDR3: TGCGCCAGCAGCCAAGATGGCAGGGGAAACCTCTATGGCTACACCTTC.

CDR3 in DNA: TGCAGCGTTGACACGCGGTTGGAGCTGTTTTTT. Protein sequence: CSVDTRLELFF. The chain recombines TRBV29-1 with TRBJ2-2; D is unclear. Trimming took 3 bases from V and 10 from J, leaving 9 bases between them. The CDR3 runs 11 residues. Germline loops: CDR1 SQVTM, CDR2 ANQGSEA.

In this sample, this clone turned up many times. Within the sample, other DNA sequences also encode this same CDR3. J is TRBJ2-2 and V is TRBV5-1; no clear D gene. V lost 1 base to trimming and J lost 3 bases, with 4 bases between them. Germline lookup yields CDR1 SGHRS and CDR2 YFSETQ. The CDR3 contains 13 residues. This chain's CDR3 is CASSLRDTGELFF. DNA for the CDR3: TGCGCCAGCAGCTTGCGTGACACCGGGGAGCTGTTTTTT.

V is TRBV5-6 and J is TRBJ2-3; 7 nucleotides align to TRBD1. Germline V gene sequence: CDR1 SGHDT, CDR2 YYEEEE. This CDR3 comprises 15 residues. J gave up 0 bases and V 4 bases, and 5 bases lay outside the gene matches. This chain's CDR3 is CASSEGQYSTDTQYF. DNA for the CDR3: TGTGCCAGCAGCGAGGGACAGTATAGCACAGATACGCAGTATTTT.

The rearrangement links TRBV2 to TRBJ2-7, with 8 bases matching TRBD2. With 10 bases clipped from V and 4 bases from J, the junction kept 9 bases outside the gene matches. Germline loops: CDR1 SNHLY, CDR2 FYNNEI. This CDR3 is 13 amino acids long. The CDR3, as DNA: TGTGCCACAAAGCGGGAGTATCAGTACGAGCAGTACTTC. Its translation: CATKREYQYEQYF.

The V and J genes are TRBV7-9 and TRBJ2-3; 11 bases agree with TRBD2. Per the germline V gene, CDR1 is SEHNR and CDR2 is FQNEAQ (reference sequence). This CDR3 contains 15 residues. V trimming: 7 bases; J trimming: 3 bases; junction bases outside the gene matches: 6. Here the CDR3 DNA reads TGTGCCAGCACGCTACTAGCGGGAGTGACAGATACGCAGTATTTT. Its protein is CASTLLAGVTDTQYF.

CDR3 sequence: CASSEGRRELQSYEQYF. CDR3 nucleotide sequence: TGTGCCAGCAGTGAAGGGCGTCGCGAATTACAAAGCTACGAGCAGTACTTC. V is TRBV25-1 and J is TRBJ2-7; D is unresolved. This CDR3 region has 17 residues. Germline V gene data show CDR1 as MGHDK and CDR2 as SYGVNS. Trimming stripped 2 bases from V and 3 bases from J, with 20 bases between.

The rearrangement links TRBV9 to TRBJ2-1, with 7 positions matching TRBD1. The V gene's germline CDR1 is SGDLS and CDR2 YYNGEE. There are 15 residues in the CDR3. Unmatched junction bases numbered 9, after V lost 3 bases and J lost 6 bases. The CDR3 DNA is TGTGCCAGCAGCGGAAGACAGGGCTATCCCAATGAGCAGTTCTTC. It yields the protein CASSGRQGYPNEQFF. Looking up the rest from reference TRBV9 and TRBJ2-1 gives the full variable domain: DSGVTQTPKHLITATGQRVTLRCSPRSGDLSVYWYQQSLDQGLQFLIQYYNGEERAKGNILERFSAQQFPDLHSELNLSSLELGDSALYFCASSGRQGYPNEQFFGPGTRLTVL.

This clone has only a few counts. The rearrangement uses TRBV30 and TRBJ2-2, with D possibly matching TRBD1 (6 bases). The CDR3 runs 15 residues. V was cut by 3 bases and J by 6 bases, with 17 bases left in between. Germline CDR1 and CDR2: GTSNPN and SVGIG (reference sequence). The CDR3, as DNA: TGTGCCTGGAGGGCCACAGGGTTGTTGCCCGGGGAGCTGTTTTTT. This translates into CAWRATGLLPGELFF. The full variable domain, rest sourced from reference TRBV30 and TRBJ2-2, is SQTIHQWPATLVQPVGSPLSLECTVEGTSNPNLYWYRQAAGRGLQLLFYSVGIGQISSEVPQNLSASRPQDRQFILSSKKLLLSDSGFYLCAWRATGLLPGELFFGEGSRLTVL.

The chain carries TRBV30 and TRBJ1-5; D might be TRBD1 (6 bases). With 3 bases removed from V and 4 bases from J, the gap between germline ends came to 13 bases. The germline gives CDR1 GTSNPN, CDR2 SVGIG (reference sequence). The CDR3 runs to 14 residues. The CDR3: CAWRQGRSNQPQHF. DNA of the CDR3: TGTGCCTGGAGACAGGGACGTTCAAATCAGCCCCAGCATTTT. The complete variable domain, with remaining parts taken from reference TRBV30 and TRBJ1-5, reads SQTIHQWPATLVQPVGSPLSLECTVEGTSNPNLYWYRQAAGRGLQLLFYSVGIGQISSEVPQNLSASRPQDRQFILSSKKLLLSDSGFYLCAWRQGRSNQPQHFGDGTRLSIL.

The genes are TRBV24-1 and TRBJ2-2, with 7 nucleotides matching TRBD2. CDR3 length equals 14 residues. Trimming took 3 bases from V and 7 from J; bases not matched to a gene: 4. CDR1 and CDR2 from the germline V gene are KGHDR and SFDVKD. CDR3 bases: TGTGCCACCAGTGATGTGGGAGGGATCGGGGAGCTGTTTTTT. Its translation: CATSDVGGIGELFF.